The rows below give T cell receptor beta chains drawn from one sample of a study of CD8+ T cells in alopecia areata. TCRdb keeps only in-frame clones here, not all; method: immunoSEQ multiplex PCR. This table has roughly 120,000 clones, approximately 59% appearing once. The sample was CD8+ T cells sorted from blood, taken at week 4, from a patient treated with tofacitinib. These receptor sequences come from a human donor with alopecia areata. The CDR3 runs from the conserved cysteine through the conserved F or W. D genes are given only for firm matches. Some rows mark clone size as missing; the rest say once, few, many or name a class of expanded clone.

TRBV30	-	TRBJ1-1	TRBD1	TGTGCCTGGACAATTGGGCAGGGGGCAAGTGAAGCTTTCTTT	CAWTIGQGASEAFF
TRBV27	-	TRBJ2-7	-	TGTGCCAGCAGTTCCGGACATTCCTACGAGCAGTACTTC	CASSSGHSYEQYF
TRBV5-4	few	TRBJ2-2	-	TGTGCCAGCAGCTCCGGCCCCCCCGGAGGGCCGGTCACCGGGGAGCTGTTTTTT	CASSSGPPGGPVTGELFF
TRBV7-9	few	TRBJ2-7	TRBD1	TGTGCCAGCAGCTCCCGGGACAGATCCTACGAGCAGTACTTC	CASSSRDRSYEQYF
TRBV29-1	-	TRBJ1-1	-	TGCAGCGTTGATGTGGTCAGTTTGAACACTGAAGCTTTCTTT	CSVDVVSLNTEAFF
TRBV7-8	-	TRBJ1-5	TRBD1	TGTGCCAGCAGCCCCGAGACAGGGCCTTGGCATTTT	CASSPETGPWHF
TRBV30	-	TRBJ1-5	-	TGTGCCTGCTGCAATCAGCCCCAGCATTTT	CACCNQPQHF
TRBV12-5	few	TRBJ2-3	TRBD2	TGTGCTAGTGGGACTAGCGACTCAGATACGCAGTATTTT	CASGTSDSDTQYF
TRBV7-9	-	TRBJ2-3	-	TGTGCCAGCAGCTTACCGACAGTTCTCGCGGCAGATACGCAGTATTTT	CASSLPTVLAADTQYF
TRBV30	-	TRBJ2-2	-	TGTGCCTGGAACGGCGGAGGGGAGCTGTTTTTT	CAWNGGGELFF
TRBV2	few	TRBJ1-2	TRBD1	TGTGCCAGCAGTGCGGTTGGACAGGGTGTGGCGAACACCTTC	CASSAVGQGVANTF
TRBV7-6	-	TRBJ1-2	-	TGTGCCAGCAGCCCGCTGGGCGGCAACTATGGCTACACCTTC	CASSPLGGNYGYTF
TRBV7-9	few	TRBJ2-1	-	TGTGCCAGCAGCCCAAGAGGGGGGACAGCCTACAATGAGCAGTTCTTC	CASSPRGGTAYNEQFF
TRBV30	-	TRBJ2-3	-	TGTGCCTGGATCAAGGGGCATACGCAGTATTTT	CAWIKGHTQYF
TRBV19	-	TRBJ1-5	-	TGTGCCAGTAGTATGGGCTGGGGCAATCAGCCCCAGCATTTT	CASSMGWGNQPQHF
TRBV6-1	-	TRBJ2-7	-	TGTGCCAGCAGTGAAGGAGGGGCCTACGAGCAGTACTTC	CASSEGGAYEQYF
TRBV6-1	few	TRBJ2-4	-	TGTGCCAGCAGTGACCGGGACACCTCCTGGGCCATTCAGTACTTC	CASSDRDTSWAIQYF
TRBV27	few	TRBJ1-2	-	TGTGCCAGCCGAACAAGCGGGGGCGGGCATGGCTACACCTTC	CASRTSGGGHGYTF
TRBV2	-	TRBJ1-5	TRBD1	TGTGCCAGCAGTCCAACAGGGGCGTATAGCAATCAGCCCCAGCATTTT	CASSPTGAYSNQPQHF
TRBV15	-	TRBJ2-2	-	TGTGCCACCAGCAGAGATCGTTCGATTACTGGGGAGCTGTTTTTT	CATSRDRSITGELFF
TRBV29-1	-	TRBJ1-2	TRBD1	TGCAGCGCCGGACAGGGTCGAACCTATGGCTACACCTTC	CSAGQGRTYGYTF
TRBV30	-	TRBJ1-2	-	TGTGCCTGGAGTGTATCGGGAGGCTATGGCTACACCTTC	CAWSVSGGYGYTF
TRBV28	-	TRBJ2-5	-	TGTGCCAGCAGTTTATCTGGGTTGAGCGGAGTAGTAGGAGAGACCCAGTACTTC	CASSLSGLSGVVGETQYF
TRBV29-1	few	TRBJ1-1	-	TGCAGCGTCCCGGGAGGGGTGGGGCCCCCTGAAGCTTTCTTT	CSVPGGVGPPEAFF
TRBV6-5	-	TRBJ1-5	-	TGTGCCAGCAGTTACGGACCCCTTGATCAGCCCCAGCATTTT	CASSYGPLDQPQHF
TRBV6-1	few	TRBJ2-3	TRBD2	TGTGCCAGCAGTGAAGCGCAAGGGGCGGGGGGAAGCACAGATACGCAGTATTTT	CASSEAQGAGGSTDTQYF
TRBV29-1	-	TRBJ2-7	-	TGCAGCGTTGACGTGTCAACCCGAGGATCCTACGAGCAGTACTTC	CSVDVSTRGSYEQYF
TRBV5-6	-	TRBJ2-7	-	TGTGCCAGCGGCCCGAGGGACATAACCTACGAGCAGTACTTC	CASGPRDITYEQYF
TRBV29-1	few	TRBJ2-7	TRBD1	TGCAGCGTTGGGGACAGCGTGTCCTACGAGCAGTACTTC	CSVGDSVSYEQYF
TRBV5-6	-	TRBJ1-2	TRBD1	TGTGCCAGCAGCTTGGACAGGGGGCCGGATGGCTACACCTTC	CASSLDRGPDGYTF
TRBV7-3	-	TRBJ2-7	-	TGTGCCAGCAGCTCTCTCTCGGGCCCCTACGAGCAGTACTTC	CASSSLSGPYEQYF
TRBV27	once	TRBJ2-7	-	TGTGCCAGCAGTTTAGGGGCGGACGGGGCCTACGAGCAGTACTTC	CASSLGADGAYEQYF
TRBV9	-	TRBJ2-7	-	TGTGCCAGCAGCGTAGACAGGGTGCACTACGAGCAGTACTTC	CASSVDRVHYEQYF
TRBV30	-	TRBJ2-7	-	TGTGCCTGGATAGGGGACTCAGATGAGCAGTACTTC	CAWIGDSDEQYF
TRBV30	-	TRBJ2-3	-	TGTGCCTGGAGAAGCACAGATACGCAGTATTTT	CAWRSTDTQYF
TRBV29-1	few	TRBJ2-3	TRBD2	TGCAGCGTTGAGTGGAGGACTAGCGGAAATTCAGATACGCAGTATTTT	CSVEWRTSGNSDTQYF
TRBV9	-	TRBJ2-5	TRBD1	TGTGCCAGCAGCCAGGCCGGACAGGGGATCTTGCAAGAGACCCAGTACTTC	CASSQAGQGILQETQYF
TRBV30	few	TRBJ2-7	TRBD1	TGTGCCTGGAGTCGGGACAGCTCCTACGAGCAGTACTTC	CAWSRDSSYEQYF
TRBV27	-	TRBJ1-1	-	TGTGCCAGCTCAAGGGGCGCGGTAACTGAAGCTTTCTTT	CASSRGAVTEAFF